This T cell receptor delta chain was identified during a study of gamma-delta chains in newborns, infants, children. Study overall: Polyclonal expansion of innate γδ T cells after birth follows microbial exposure.

This clone has only a few counts. TCRdb redid the clone calls on the reads with CATT. This sample carries 9,500 to 12,000 delta-chain clones, approximately 8.2% of them seen once, and the ten largest clones take 3.8%. The germline CDR1 and CDR2 sequences are GEAIGNYY and EKD. V lost 3 bases to trimming and J lost 7 bases; unmatched junction nucleotides: 11. The CDR3 is made up of 18 amino acids. The sequenced sample was blood. V and J are TRDV2 and TRDJ3; 10 positions match TRDD3. This TCR was recovered from a child who was a newborn, infant or young child, either healthy, febrile or measles-vaccinated (not recorded which). The CDR3 DNA reads as TGTGCCTGTGACCCCATACTGGGGGATCCTCTCGACACCCGACAGATGTTTTTC. Its translation: CACDPILGDPLDTRQMFF.